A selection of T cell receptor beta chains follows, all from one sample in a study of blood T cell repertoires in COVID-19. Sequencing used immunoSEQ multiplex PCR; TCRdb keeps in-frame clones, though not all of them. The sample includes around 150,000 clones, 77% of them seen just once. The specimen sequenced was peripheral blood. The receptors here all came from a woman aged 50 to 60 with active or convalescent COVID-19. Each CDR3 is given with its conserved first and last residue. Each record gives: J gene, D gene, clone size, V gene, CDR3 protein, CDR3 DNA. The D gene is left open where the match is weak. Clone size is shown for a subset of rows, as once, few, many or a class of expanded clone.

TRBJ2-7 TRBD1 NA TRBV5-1 CASSLVPGTGGGEQYF TGCGCCAGCAGCTTGGTCCCCGGGACAGGGGGCGGCGAGCAGTACTTC
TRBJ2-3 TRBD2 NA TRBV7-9 CASSLGMGTSGRTDTQYF TGTGCCAGCAGCTTAGGAATGGGGACTAGCGGGAGAACAGATACGCAGTATTTT
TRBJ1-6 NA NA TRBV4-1 CASSQAHGTYNSPLHF TGCGCCAGCAGCCAAGCTCACGGGACATATAATTCACCCCTCCACTTT
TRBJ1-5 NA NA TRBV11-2 CASSLERGQPQHF TGTGCCAGCAGCTTAGAACGGGGGCAGCCCCAGCATTTT
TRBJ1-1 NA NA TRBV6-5 CASSTNTEAFF TGTGCCAGCAGTACAAACACTGAAGCTTTCTTT
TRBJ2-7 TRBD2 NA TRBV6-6 CASSFPGLAGGKDF TGTGCCAGCAGTTTCCCAGGACTAGCGGGAGGAAAGGACTTC
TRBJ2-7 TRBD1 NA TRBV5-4 CASSQDRYSYEQYF TGTGCCAGCAGCCAGGACAGGTACTCCTACGAGCAGTACTTC
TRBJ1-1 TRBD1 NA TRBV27 CASRTGGHTEAFF TGTGCCAGCAGGACAGGGGGCCACACTGAAGCTTTCTTT
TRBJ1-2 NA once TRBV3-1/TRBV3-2 CASSHRHTITNYGYTF TGTGCCAGCAGCCATCGACATACGATAACGAACTATGGCTACACCTTC
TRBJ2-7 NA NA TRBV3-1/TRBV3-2 CASGHTGVSSYEQYF TGTGCCAGCGGGCACACCGGGGTCAGCTCCTACGAGCAGTACTTC
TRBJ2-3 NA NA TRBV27 CASSSPHTDTQYF TGTGCCAGCAGTTCCCCCCACACAGATACGCAGTATTTT
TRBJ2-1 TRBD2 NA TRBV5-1 CASMTSGNNEQFF TGCGCCAGCATGACTAGCGGGAACAATGAGCAGTTCTTC
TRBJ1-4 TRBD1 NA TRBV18 CASSRQGADEKLFF TGTGCCAGCTCAAGACAGGGAGCGGATGAAAAACTGTTTTTT
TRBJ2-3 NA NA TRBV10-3 CATSPTDTQYF TGTGCCACATCCCCCACAGATACGCAGTATTTT